This is a list of T cell receptor beta chains from one sample in a study of shared clonotypes between healthy human individuals. TCRdb's copy holds only in-frame clones and misses some; the assay was immunoSEQ multiplex PCR. The repertoire includes a few hundred thousand clones, more than 95% of them detected once, and roughly 0.05% sits in the top ten. The sample taken for sequencing was naive CD4+ T cells sorted from blood. The receptors here all came from a woman aged 25-40 years in good health. The CDR3 runs from the conserved cysteine through the conserved F or W. A D gene is named only where the DNA matches it firmly. The size entry is marked missing in some rows and otherwise reads once, few, many or a size class.

TRBJ2-3,NA,TRBV28,NA,CASSLTDLSTDTQYF,TGTGCCAGCAGTTTAACGGACCTTAGCACAGATACGCAGTATTTT
TRBJ2-1,NA,TRBV28,NA,CASSNDGRRNEQFF,TGTGCCAGCAGTAACGACGGACGTCGTAATGAGCAGTTCTTC
TRBJ2-7,TRBD1,TRBV13,NA,CASSFGDRELYEQYF,TGTGCCAGCAGCTTCGGGGACAGGGAACTTTACGAGCAGTACTTC
TRBJ1-2,TRBD1,TRBV11-2,NA,CASSLDYGTGGGYTF,TGTGCCAGCAGCTTAGACTACGGGACAGGGGGTGGCTACACCTTC
TRBJ2-7,NA,TRBV25-1,NA,CASSEFGPGNYEQYF,TGTGCCAGCAGTGAATTTGGCCCGGGCAACTACGAGCAGTACTTC
TRBJ2-7,NA,TRBV19,NA,CASPRGRVRSIVYEQYF,TGTGCCAGTCCCCGGGGCAGAGTGAGAAGTATCGTCTACGAGCAGTACTTC
TRBJ2-6,TRBD2,TRBV2,NA,CASSQLAGAGANVLTF,TGTGCCAGCAGTCAACTAGCGGGAGCTGGGGCCAACGTCCTGACTTTC
TRBJ1-4,TRBD1,TRBV15,NA,CATSRNQGGGEKLFF,TGTGCCACCAGCAGAAACCAAGGGGGCGGTGAAAAACTGTTTTTT
TRBJ2-3,NA,TRBV27,NA,CASSLKEGPSTDTQYF,TGTGCCAGCAGTTTAAAGGAGGGCCCTAGCACAGATACGCAGTATTTT
TRBJ1-5,NA,TRBV28,NA,CASSTIRYSNQPQHF,TGTGCCAGCAGTACCATTCGGTATAGCAATCAGCCCCAGCATTTT
TRBJ2-6,NA,TRBV4-1,NA,CASSQPTLASGANVLTF,TGCGCCAGCAGCCAACCCACCCTCGCCTCTGGGGCCAACGTCCTGACTTTC
TRBJ1-1,TRBD1,TRBV2,NA,CASLQEGATNTEAFF,TGTGCCAGCCTCCAGGAGGGGGCAACGAACACTGAAGCTTTCTTT
TRBJ1-5,NA,TRBV19,NA,CASSTGTYSNQPQHF,TGTGCCAGTAGTACGGGAACCTATAGCAATCAGCCCCAGCATTTT
TRBJ1-4,NA,TRBV5-1,NA,CASSESALGEKLFF,TGCGCCAGCAGCGAGTCGGCCTTAGGCGAAAAACTGTTTTTT
TRBJ2-2,TRBD1,TRBV5-4,NA,CASSPRQGVSTGELFF,TGTGCCAGCAGCCCTCGACAGGGAGTGAGCACCGGGGAGCTGTTTTTT
TRBJ2-2,TRBD2,TRBV30,NA,CAWTPGLATGELFF,TGTGCCTGGACCCCGGGACTAGCGACCGGGGAGCTGTTTTTT
TRBJ1-1,TRBD1,TRBV11-2,NA,CASHLTGFTEAFF,TGTGCCAGCCATTTGACAGGGTTCACTGAAGCTTTCTTT
TRBJ2-4,NA,TRBV15,NA,CATSRDQGLAANIQYF,TGTGCCACCAGCAGAGATCAGGGCCTAGCAGCAAACATTCAGTACTTC
TRBJ1-1,NA,TRBV28,NA,CASSAPGRKNTEAFF,TGTGCCAGCAGTGCCCCGGGACGGAAGAACACTGAAGCTTTCTTT
TRBJ1-5,NA,TRBV5-1,NA,CASSSGSNQPQHF,TGCGCCAGCAGCTCAGGGAGCAATCAGCCCCAGCATTTT
TRBJ1-6,NA,TRBV7-3,NA,CASSQKNSPLHF,TGTGCCAGCAGCCAGAAAAATTCACCCCTCCACTTT
TRBJ2-7,NA,TRBV28,NA,CASSSSSGYSYEQYF,TGTGCCAGCAGTTCGAGTAGCGGCTACTCCTACGAGCAGTACTTC
TRBJ1-6,NA,TRBV28,NA,CASTWESSYNSPLHF,TGTGCCAGCACCTGGGAGTCCTCCTATAATTCACCCCTCCACTTT
TRBJ2-7,TRBD2,TRBV5-4,NA,CASSLDSSGSDEQYF,TGTGCCAGCAGCTTGGACTCTAGCGGGAGTGACGAGCAGTACTTC
TRBJ2-3,NA,TRBV5-1,NA,CASSLVARTDTQYF,TGCGCCAGCAGCCTGGTCGCTAGAACAGATACGCAGTATTTT
TRBJ1-4,NA,TRBV28,NA,CASRTGSTNEKLFF,TGTGCCAGCAGGACCGGGTCCACTAATGAAAAACTGTTTTTT
TRBJ1-5,NA,TRBV7-8,NA,CASSLRIGSAQHF,TGTGCCAGCAGCTTGAGGATCGGGTCAGCCCAGCATTTT
TRBJ2-6,NA,TRBV18,NA,CASSPLTSFSGANVLTF,TGTGCCAGCTCACCACTAACCTCCTTCTCTGGGGCCAACGTCCTGACTTTC
TRBJ1-4,NA,TRBV6-6,NA,CASSPSTTNEKLFF,TGTGCCAGCAGTCCCAGTACAACTAATGAAAAACTGTTTTTT
TRBJ2-3,NA,TRBV7-3,NA,CASSPGGTPHTQYF,TGTGCCAGCAGCCCCGGCGGGACTCCGCATACGCAGTATTTT
TRBJ2-1,TRBD2,TRBV5-1,NA,CASSPRGLAGDNEQFF,TGCGCCAGCAGCCCCAGGGGACTAGCGGGGGACAATGAGCAGTTCTTC
TRBJ2-5,TRBD2,TRBV4-1,NA,CASSQVQTSGQETQYF,TGCGCCAGCAGCCAAGTGCAAACTAGCGGACAAGAGACCCAGTACTTC
TRBJ2-2,NA,TRBV11-2,NA,CASSLGQITGELFF,TGTGCCAGCAGCTTAGGACAAATCACCGGGGAGCTGTTTTTT
TRBJ2-3,NA,TRBV10-3,NA,CARNPDVTDTQYF,TGTGCCAGGAACCCGGACGTTACAGATACGCAGTATTTT
TRBJ2-7,NA,TRBV28,NA,CASSPTVKAGVSYEQYF,TGTGCCAGCAGTCCCACGGTAAAGGCGGGCGTCTCCTACGAGCAGTACTTC
TRBJ2-1,TRBD2,TRBV9,NA,CASSVREAYNEQFF,TGTGCCAGCAGCGTACGGGAGGCCTACAATGAGCAGTTCTTC
TRBJ1-4,NA,TRBV19,NA,CASSIEGTTEKLFF,TGTGCCAGTAGTATTGAGGGGACAACGGAAAAACTGTTTTTT
TRBJ2-3,NA,TRBV27,NA,CASSFSSRDTQYF,TGTGCCAGCAGTTTTTCCTCCCGGGATACGCAGTATTTT
TRBJ1-1,TRBD1,TRBV20-1,NA,CSAKTGPEAFF,TGCAGTGCTAAGACAGGGCCTGAAGCTTTCTTT
TRBJ2-5,TRBD2,TRBV9,NA,CASRAGLAGLQETQYF,TGTGCCAGCAGGGCGGGACTAGCGGGCCTCCAAGAGACCCAGTACTTC
TRBJ2-1,TRBD1,TRBV11-2,NA,CASSALRDRGEQFF,TGTGCCAGCAGCGCTCTCCGGGACAGGGGTGAGCAGTTCTTC
TRBJ2-5,TRBD2,TRBV28,NA,CASSFGSGVEQETQYF,TGTGCCAGCAGTTTCGGTAGCGGGGTCGAGCAAGAGACCCAGTACTTC
TRBJ1-3,TRBD1,TRBV6-5,NA,CASSLDRAAGNTIYF,TGTGCCAGCAGTTTGGACAGGGCCGCTGGAAACACCATATATTTT
TRBJ2-7,NA,TRBV6-7,NA,CASSLPSSGQYF,TGTGCCAGCAGCCTACCTAGCAGTGGGCAGTACTTC
TRBJ2-7,TRBD2,TRBV6-1,NA,CASRIAGDSFYEQYF,TGTGCCAGCAGAATAGCGGGGGACAGCTTCTACGAGCAGTACTTC
TRBJ2-7,NA,TRBV29-1,once,CSVRHSSYEQYF,TGCAGCGTACGCCATAGCTCCTACGAGCAGTACTTC
TRBJ2-3,NA,TRBV6-5,NA,CASSYSFFRSTDTQYF,TGTGCCAGCAGTTACTCCTTTTTTAGGAGCACAGATACGCAGTATTTT
TRBJ2-1,TRBD2,TRBV4-1,NA,CASSHRTSGSRNEQFF,TGCGCCAGCAGCCACAGGACTAGCGGGAGTCGCAATGAGCAGTTCTTC
TRBJ1-3,TRBD1,TRBV2,NA,CASSERDSSSGNTIYF,TGTGCCAGCAGTGAAAGGGACAGCAGCTCTGGAAACACCATATATTTT
TRBJ2-3,TRBD2,TRBV2,NA,CASSVLAGGPAPPIASTDTQYF,TGTGCCAGCAGTGTGTTAGCGGGAGGGCCGGCTCCTCCCATTGCTAGCACAGATACGCAGTATTTT
TRBJ2-3,TRBD2,TRBV28,NA,CASSLGSSGRAGTDTQYF,TGTGCCAGCAGCCTAGGGTCTAGCGGGAGGGCCGGGACAGATACGCAGTATTTT
TRBJ2-3,NA,TRBV11-2,once,CASSLALSTDTQYF,TGTGCCAGCAGCTTAGCGCTGAGCACAGATACGCAGTATTTT
TRBJ2-5,NA,TRBV27,NA,CASSFSRRVETQYF,TGTGCCAGCAGTTTCTCGAGGCGGGTAGAGACCCAGTACTTC
TRBJ1-1,NA,TRBV19,once,CASSIVGGKAFF,TGTGCCAGTAGTATAGTCGGGGGAAAAGCTTTCTTT
TRBJ1-5,NA,TRBV27,NA,CASSLSSLSNQPQHF,TGTGCCAGCAGTTTAAGCAGCCTTAGCAATCAGCCCCAGCATTTT
TRBJ2-7,NA,TRBV9,NA,CASSVASSHEQYF,TGTGCCAGCAGCGTAGCGTCTAGCCACGAGCAGTACTTC
TRBJ1-5,NA,TRBV29-1,once,CSARSGGNQPQHF,TGCAGCGCCCGCTCGGGAGGAAATCAGCCCCAGCATTTT
TRBJ1-2,NA,TRBV2,NA,CASTGYNYGYTF,TGTGCCAGCACAGGTTATAACTATGGCTACACCTTC
TRBJ2-7,NA,TRBV21-1,NA,CASSKGTGTFYEQYF,TGTGCCAGCAGCAAAGGGACAGGGACCTTCTACGAGCAGTACTTC